Shown below are 23 T cell receptor beta chains from a single sample sequenced in a study of blood T cell repertoires in COVID-19. Using immunoSEQ multiplex PCR, the repertoire was profiled, and TCRdb retains in-frame clones only, with some absent. The table includes 160,000 or so clones, around 89% detected once. Input material: peripheral blood. Receptors originate from a man aged 60 to 75 with acute or convalescent COVID-19.

The CDR3 region is CASTPFDRTTGELFF. CDR3 bases: TGTGCCAGCACCCCCTTTGATAGGACTACCGGGGAGCTGTTTTTT. The V gene is TRBV3-1 (or the pseudogene TRBV3-2), the J gene TRBJ2-2; D might be TRBD2 (5 bases). Trimming shortened V by 7 bases and J by 5 bases, and 17 bases separated the two germline ends. CDR1 is LGHDT, CDR2 YNNKEL, per germline (reference sequence). The CDR3 length is 15 residues.

This clone was detected only once. V is TRBV5-1 and J is TRBJ1-1; possible D gene TRBD1, 5 bases. V was cut by 5 bases and J by 3 bases, with 8 bases left in between. The CDR3 runs 12 residues. Germline CDR1 reads SGHRS; CDR2 reads YFSETQ. CDR3 coding DNA: TGCGCCAGCAGTCAGGGATACACTGAAGCTTTCTTT. Translation gives CASSQGYTEAFF.

This rearrangement joins TRBV12-3 or TRBV12-4 to TRBJ1-2, with 8 nucleotides matching TRBD1. J lost 6 bases, V lost 3 bases, and 3 bases had no gene match. CDR3 size: 13 residues. CDR3 amino acids: CASSLRTGNGYTF. The CDR3 nucleotides are TGTGCCAGCAGTTTGCGGACAGGGAATGGCTACACCTTC.

This clone appeared a few times. The chain joins TRBV7-9 to TRBJ1-1; D gene ambiguous. Trimming stripped 1 base from V and 7 bases from J, with 16 bases between. Germline CDR1 is SEHNR and CDR2 is FQNEAQ (reference sequence). The CDR3 runs 15 residues. DNA of the CDR3: TGTGCCAGCAGCTTAGTTCTAAGGGCCGAGGGTGAAGCTTTCTTT. Amino acids: CASSLVLRAEGEAFF.

This clone was observed a handful of times. This rearrangement joins TRBV3-1 (or the pseudogene TRBV3-2) to TRBJ2-7, with 8 bases aligning to TRBD2. V was pared by 4 bases and J by 2 bases, with 7 bases of the junction left unmatched. The CDR3 runs 15 residues. Germline values: CDR1 LGHDT, CDR2 YNNKEL (reference sequence). The DNA of the CDR3 is TGTGCCAGCAGCCCAAGGGCGGGGGGCCCCTACGAGCAGTACTTC. Translated, it gives CASSPRAGGPYEQYF.

The rearrangement uses TRBV5-1 and TRBJ1-3; D is undetermined. CDR3 size: 14 residues. Trimming removed 0 bases at V and 4 bases at J, with 8 bases between. Germline V gene data show CDR1 as SGHRS and CDR2 as YFSETQ. The CDR3 loop reads CASSLGEPGNTIYF. In DNA, the CDR3 is TGCGCCAGCAGCTTGGGGGAGCCCGGAAACACCATATATTTT.

The J gene is TRBJ2-5, the V gene TRBV7-9; 7 bases map to TRBD2. V gave up 1 base and J gave up 2 bases; unmatched junction bases: 7. The CDR3 has 16 amino acids. CDR1 SEHNR and CDR2 FQNEAQ come from the germline V gene (reference sequence). The CDR3 DNA reads as TGTGCCAGCAGCTTAGATAGAGGGAGGGCACAAGAGACCCAGTACTTC. Protein: CASSLDRGRAQETQYF.

The chain joins TRBV6-6 to TRBJ1-4; D call uncertain. The CDR3 length is 13 residues. CDR1 is MNHNY and CDR2 is SVGAGI in the germline V gene (reference sequence). Trimming removed 4 bases at V and 8 bases at J, with 11 bases between. CDR3 amino acids: CASSSGMGEKLFF. For the CDR3, the DNA is TGTGCCAGCAGTTCCGGGATGGGAGAAAAACTGTTTTTT.

The chain carries TRBV6-5 and TRBJ1-6; D is possibly TRBD1 (5 bases). Germline CDR1 reads MNHEY; CDR2 reads SVGAGI. CDR3 length: 16 residues. V was cut by 0 bases and J by 7 bases, with 13 bases left in between. The CDR3 sequence: CASSYSKGAGNSPLHF. As DNA, the CDR3 is TGTGCCAGCAGTTACTCGAAAGGGGCCGGAAATTCACCCCTCCACTTT.

V gene TRBV5-1 combines with J gene TRBJ1-2, with D possibly matching TRBD1 (5 bases). Germline V gene sequence: CDR1 SGHRS, CDR2 YFSETQ. There are 13 residues in the CDR3. Trimming took off 2 bases at V and 8 bases at J, with 13 bases between the two ends. CDR3 protein: CASSFGGEGGYTF. The CDR3 region has the DNA TGCGCCAGCAGCTTCGGGGGGGAAGGCGGCTACACCTTC.

This chain's CDR3 is CASSRTPTSSELFF. The CDR3 bases are TGCGCCAGCAGCCGCACCCCGACTAGCTCGGAGCTGTTTTTT. V is TRBV5-1 and J is TRBJ2-2; 7 bases match TRBD2. Germline CDR1 and CDR2: SGHRS and YFSETQ. CDR3 length equals 14 residues. V was clipped by 4 bases and J by 10 bases; unmatched bases: 10.

The rearrangement joins TRBV18 to TRBJ2-5; D possibly corresponds to TRBD1 (5 bases). This CDR3 region has 15 residues. V shed 2 bases and J shed 1 base, with 11 bases lying between them. Germline CDR1 KGHSH, CDR2 LQKENI. CDR3 bases: TGTGCCAGCTCACCAAATCCAGGGCCCCAAGAGACCCAGTACTTC. This translates into CASSPNPGPQETQYF.

This clone was recorded many times. The chain couples TRBV5-1 to TRBJ1-1; 9 bases align to TRBD1. J gave up 3 bases and V 6 bases, and 12 bases lay outside the gene matches. Germline CDR1 and CDR2: SGHRS and YFSETQ. This CDR3 region has 16 residues. The CDR3 loop reads CASKPGDREFYTEAFF. The CDR3 coding sequence is TGCGCCAGCAAACCCGGGGACAGGGAGTTTTACACTGAAGCTTTCTTT.

A single count supports this clone. The chain couples TRBV18 to TRBJ1-3; D ambiguous. V lost 6 bases and J lost 1, with 19 bases in between. CDR1 and CDR2 from the germline V gene are KGHSH and LQKENI. This CDR3 is built from 17 residues. CDR3 sequence reads: CASSLLELKGSGNTIYF. CDR3 in DNA: TGTGCCAGCTCGCTCTTGGAGCTAAAAGGATCTGGAAACACCATATATTTT.

V gene TRBV30 combines with J gene TRBJ1-5; 12 bases are a match to TRBD1. V dropped 0 bases and J dropped 6; count of bases not matched to a gene: 6. Per the germline V gene, CDR1 is GTSNPN and CDR2 is SVGIG (reference sequence). This CDR3 contains 16 residues. The CDR3 nucleotides read TGTGCCTGGAGTGTAACAGGGACAGGGGGCCGTCAGCCCCAGCATTTT. Translating gives CAWSVTGTGGRQPQHF.

V is TRBV6-5 and J is TRBJ2-1; D call uncertain. V dropped 7 bases and J dropped 0 bases, with 10 bases sitting between them. The CDR3 runs to 14 residues. Looked up from germline, CDR1 is MNHEY and CDR2 is SVGAGI. The CDR3 protein is CASTAASSYNEQFF. The CDR3 DNA follows: TGTGCCAGCACGGCAGCTAGCTCCTACAATGAGCAGTTCTTC.

J is TRBJ2-7 and V is TRBV3-1 (or the pseudogene TRBV3-2), with D possibly TRBD1 on 6 matching bases. The CDR3 runs 14 residues. The V end was cut by 1 base, the J end by 4 bases, with 11 bases between. Germline loops: CDR1 LGHDT, CDR2 YNNKEL (reference sequence). In DNA, the CDR3 is TGTGCCAGCAGCCAAGTACAGGGCAGGTACGAGCAGTACTTC. It encodes CASSQVQGRYEQYF.

The CDR3 DNA sequence: TGTGCCAGCGAGACAGTTTACAATGAGCAGTTCTTC. It is translated as CASETVYNEQFF. The chain couples TRBV6-5 to TRBJ2-1; D possibly corresponds to TRBD1 (5 bases). V lost 8 bases and J lost 4, with 9 bases in between. In germline, CDR1 is MNHEY, CDR2 SVGAGI. The CDR3 is made up of 12 amino acids.

The chain joins TRBV4-1 to TRBJ2-1; D unclear. Trimming took 2 bases from V and 6 from J, leaving 8 bases between them. This CDR3 is built from 13 residues. The germline V gene encodes CDR1 MGHRA and CDR2 YSYEKL. The CDR3 loop reads CASSQNNFNEQFF. CDR3 bases: TGCGCCAGCAGCCAAAACAATTTCAATGAGCAGTTCTTC.

The chain uses TRBV20-1 and TRBJ1-5; D gene unclear. The CDR3 runs 14 residues. Germline values: CDR1 DFQATT, CDR2 SNEGSKA (reference sequence). The V gene lost 3 bases and the J gene lost 3 bases, with 12 bases spanning the gap. In nucleotides, the CDR3 is TGCAGTGCTAGTCCGGGAGGATTCAATCAGCCCCAGCATTTT. This gives the protein CSASPGGFNQPQHF.

The CDR3 region has the DNA TGTGCCTGGAGTCCGGGTTTTGGCTACACCTTC. It specifies CAWSPGFGYTF. The chain uses TRBV30 and TRBJ1-2; D remains unclear. The germline V and J ends were trimmed by 2 bases and 7 bases, with 8 bases remaining between them. Germline loops: CDR1 GTSNPN, CDR2 SVGIG (reference sequence). This CDR3 is 11 amino acids long.

This chain joins TRBV12-5 and TRBJ2-5; TRBD2 aligns across 8 bases. Unmatched junction bases numbered 7, after V lost 9 bases and J lost 1 base. Per the germline V gene, CDR1 is LGHNT and CDR2 is FRNRAP. The length of the CDR3 is 14 residues. The CDR3 region is CASARSGGQETQYF. Written as DNA, the CDR3 is TGTGCTAGCGCCAGGAGCGGGGGCCAAGAGACCCAGTACTTC.

V is TRBV13 and J is TRBJ1-1; no definite D call. V was shortened by 5 bases and J by 1 base, with 11 bases between the two germline ends. CDR3 size: 14 residues. Looked up from germline, CDR1 is PRHDT and CDR2 is FYEKMQ (reference sequence). The CDR3 here is CASSPRAQNTEAFF. The CDR3 bases are TGTGCCAGCAGCCCTCGTGCACAGAACACTGAAGCTTTCTTT. Full variable domain (rest looked up from reference TRBV13 and TRBJ1-1): AAGVIQSPRHLIKEKRETATLKCYPIPRHDTVYWYQQGPGQDPQFLISFYEKMQSDKGSIPDRFSAQQFSDYHSELNMSSLELGDSALYFCASSPRAQNTEAFFGQGTRLTVV.